These 24 T cell receptor beta chains originate from one sample sequenced in a study of T cells in Graves' hyperthyroidism and ophthalmopathy. TCR beta CDR3 sequences were amplified from RNA transcripts. TCR CDR3 regions were first amplified by RT-PCR with HTBI primers. TCRdb reprocessed the multiplex PCR reads via MiXCR and lists one record per CDR3 protein. The table has hundreds of thousands of distinct CDR3 sequences, around 16% seen once. The sequenced sample was blood. The receptors derive from a woman in her 30s with Graves' hyperthyroidism.

For this clonotype: Germline is not matched at one junction end, which may reflect a read error. V gene TRBV12-5 combines with J gene TRBJ2-2; the match to TRBD1 covers 7 bases. The CDR3 is 16 amino acids. CDR1 is LGHNT and CDR2 is FRNRAP in the germline V gene. In DNA form, the CDR3 reads TGTGCTAGTGGTTTGCGACAGGGCGCGAACACCGAGGAGCTGTTTTTT. It codes for CASGLRQGANTEELFF.

This chain connects TRBV7-9 to TRBJ1-5, with D unclear. The length of the CDR3 is 12 residues. Germline assignment: CDR1 SEHNR and CDR2 FQNEAQ (reference sequence). Trimming took 2 bases from V and 9 from J, leaving 8 bases between them. CDR3 protein: CASSLTGTPQHF. The CDR3 nucleotides read TGTGCCAGCAGCTTAACTGGCACGCCCCAGCATTTT.

This clonotype has at least ten counts. The V and J genes are TRBV13 and TRBJ1-6; 8 positions match TRBD1. V was pared by 5 bases and J by 5 bases, with 5 bases of the junction left unmatched. CDR1 is PRHDT, CDR2 FYEKMQ, per germline (reference sequence). This CDR3 is 15 amino acids long. CDR3 region: CASSITQGDNSPLHF. DNA for the CDR3: TGTGCCAGCAGCATTACACAGGGGGATAATTCACCCCTCCACTTT. The whole variable domain, filled in from reference TRBV13 and TRBJ1-6, reads AAGVIQSPRHLIKEKRETATLKCYPIPRHDTVYWYQQGPGQDPQFLISFYEKMQSDKGSIPDRFSAQQFSDYHSELNMSSLELGDSALYFCASSITQGDNSPLHFGNGTRLTVT.

This clonotype has a count of ten or more. The CDR3 is CASSLAWRGDTQYF. The CDR3 region has the DNA TGTGCCAGCAGCTTAGCGTGGCGGGGGGATACGCAGTATTTT. The J gene is TRBJ2-3, the V gene TRBV11-2, with 7 bases identical to TRBD2. The CDR3 has 14 residues. Trimming removed 1 base from V and 6 bases from J; junction bases left unmatched: 4. The germline V gene has CDR1 SGHAT and CDR2 FQNNGV.

This clonotype has only a few counts. The chain has TRBV20-1 and TRBJ1-1, with D tentatively TRBD1 (5 bases). CDR3 length: 14 residues. V was cut by 3 bases and J by 1 base, with 12 bases left in between. Germline assignment: CDR1 DFQATT and CDR2 SNEGSKA (reference sequence). The CDR3: CSARASTANTEAFF. In nucleotides, the CDR3 is TGCAGTGCTAGGGCGTCGACAGCGAACACTGAAGCTTTCTTT.

This rearrangement joins TRBV3-1 to TRBJ2-2; TRBD2 aligns across 9 bases. CDR1 and CDR2 (germline): LGHDT, YNNKEL (reference sequence). Losses at the gene ends were 5 bases for V and 2 bases for J; bases not matched to a gene: 12. This CDR3 has 18 amino acids. Here the CDR3 DNA reads TGTGCCAGCAGCACCGATAACTATAGCGGGAGTAACACCGGGGAGCTGTTTTTT. This gives the protein CASSTDNYSGSNTGELFF. Combining the CDR3 with reference TRBV3-1 and TRBJ2-2 gives the whole variable domain DTAVSQTPKYLVTQMGNDKSIKCEQNLGHDTMYWYKQDSKKFLKIMFSYNNKELIINETVPNRFSPKSPDKAHLNLHINSLELGDSAVYFCASSTDNYSGSNTGELFFGEGSRLTVL.

This clonotype has only a few counts. The chain combines TRBV20-1 with TRBJ2-5, with 8 bases matching TRBD2. The CDR3 is made up of 17 amino acids. Germline V lookup: CDR1 DFQATT, CDR2 SNEGSKA (reference sequence). Trimming cost V 6 bases and J 1 base; bases outside gene matches: 16. As DNA, the CDR3 is TGCAGTGCCTTTCCCCAGGCCGGGAGGGAGGTCCAAGAGACCCAGTACTTC. This sequence encodes CSAFPQAGREVQETQYF.

This clonotype was recorded at least ten times. The chain combines TRBV2 with TRBJ1-5; 7 bases are shared with TRBD1. This CDR3 is built from 15 residues. V dropped 2 bases and J dropped 7; count of bases not matched to a gene: 8. Germline CDR1 is SNHLY and CDR2 is FYNNEI. CDR3 bases: TGTGCCAGCAGTGAATGGGGGTCAGGGGGACAGCCCCAGCATTTT. Protein: CASSEWGSGGQPQHF.

This chain joins TRBV28 and TRBJ1-6; 11 nucleotides agree with TRBD1. Germline V gene data show CDR1 as MDHEN and CDR2 as SYDVKM. The V segment lost 5 bases and the J segment 1 base; nucleotides outside the gene matches: 7. The CDR3 runs 18 residues. The CDR3 region is CASSQRTGGSSYNSPLHF. The CDR3 DNA is TGTGCCAGCAGTCAAAGGACAGGGGGCAGTTCCTATAATTCACCCCTCCACTTT.

This chain connects TRBV29-1 to TRBJ2-1; weak D call: TRBD2 (7 bases). CDR3 size: 15 residues. The germline gives CDR1 SQVTM, CDR2 ANQGSEA. Trimming cost V 4 bases and J 4 bases, with 17 bases left between them. The CDR3 coding sequence is TGCAGCGTTGGTGGGGGGCGGGAGAAGTACAATGAGCAGTTCTTC. As protein: CSVGGGREKYNEQFF.

This clonotype occurred many times. In DNA form, the CDR3 reads TGTGCCAGCAGCTCGCTCTGGAGCGGGAGGGGAGAGACCCAGTACTTC. Protein: CASSSLWSGRGETQYF. The V and J genes are TRBV7-9 and TRBJ2-5; 10 bases map to TRBD2. The germline V gene encodes CDR1 SEHNR and CDR2 FQNEAQ (reference sequence). The CDR3 spans 16 residues. Losses at the gene ends were 4 bases for V and 4 bases for J; bases not matched to a gene: 9.

This chain uses TRBV27 with TRBJ2-2; a possible D gene is TRBD1 (6 bases). In germline, CDR1 is MNHEY, CDR2 SMNVEV (reference sequence). The CDR3 length is 17 residues. Trimming stripped 6 bases from V and 2 bases from J, with 19 bases between. CDR3 DNA sequence: TGTGCCAGCAGCCAAGGTCCCCAGGGGACAAACACCGGGGAGCTGTTTTTT. Amino acid sequence: CASSQGPQGTNTGELFF.

This clonotype was observed many times. J is TRBJ1-6 and V is TRBV2, with D possibly TRBD1 on 5 matching bases. The CDR3 length is 17 residues. Trimming took off 3 bases at V and 7 bases at J, with 19 bases between the two ends. Germline assignment: CDR1 SNHLY and CDR2 FYNNEI. The CDR3 coding sequence is TGTGCCAGCAGTGACAGGGACCTGTACTTCTTAAATTCACCCCTCCACTTT. Protein product: CASSDRDLYFLNSPLHF.

This clonotype was seen many times. The chain carries TRBV7-2 and TRBJ2-3, with 7 bases lining up with TRBD2. The V gene's germline CDR1 is SGHTA and CDR2 FQGNSA. The CDR3 has 14 residues. V dropped 5 bases and J dropped 7; count of bases not matched to a gene: 9. CDR3 in DNA: TGTGCCAGCAGCGCCGGGACTAACACGTATACGCAGTATTTT. Its translation is CASSAGTNTYTQYF.

The table lists this clonotype with many counts. This chain joins TRBV30 and TRBJ2-7, with D unclear. The V end lost 0 bases, the J end lost 0 bases, and 3 bases lay between the germline ends. The CDR3 loop spans 12 amino acids. Germline V gene sequence: CDR1 GTSNPN, CDR2 SVGIG (reference sequence). The CDR3 bases are TGTGCCTGGAGTGTTGCCTCCTACGAGCAGTACTTC. Translated: CAWSVASYEQYF.

With respect to this clonotype: With a much larger clone just one base away, this may be a read error. This rearrangement joins TRBV27 to TRBJ1-2, with TRBD1 matching 7 bases. The CDR3 runs 14 residues. Germline V gene sequence: CDR1 MNHEY, CDR2 SMNVEV (reference sequence). The CDR3 protein is CASRSDRRNSGYTF. For the CDR3, the DNA is TGTGCCAGCAGATCGGACAGGCGTAACTCTGGCTACACCTTC.

In its sample, this clonotype was seen many times. This chain links TRBV11-2 with TRBJ2-3, with 9 bases identical to TRBD2. Losses at the gene ends were 3 bases for V and 6 bases for J; bases not matched to a gene: 4. The CDR3 spans 14 residues. Germline loops: CDR1 SGHAT, CDR2 FQNNGV. CDR3 region: CASSFGGRADTQYF. CDR3 sequence (DNA): TGTGCCAGCAGCTTTGGCGGGAGGGCTGATACGCAGTATTTT.

Ten or more counts support this clonotype. This sequence joins TRBV6-1 and TRBJ1-5; no reliable D call. V was pared by 6 bases and J by 1 base, with 16 bases between. Per the germline V gene, CDR1 is MNHNS and CDR2 is SASEGT. CDR3 length: 16 amino acids. For the CDR3, the DNA is TGTGCCAGCAGATCCCCATCGTGGGAGAGCAATCAGCCCCAGCATTTT. Amino acids: CASRSPSWESNQPQHF.

There are many counts of this clonotype. CDR3 amino acids: CASSAFIRGMNTEAFF. CDR3 nucleotide sequence: TGTGCCAGCAGTGCTTTCATTCGGGGGATGAACACTGAAGCTTTCTTT. This rearrangement joins TRBV2 to TRBJ1-1; D is possibly TRBD1 (5 bases). Germline V gene data show CDR1 as SNHLY and CDR2 as FYNNEI. Trimming left V 4 bases short and J 0 bases short, with 15 bases between. CDR3 length: 16 amino acids. Together with reference TRBV2 and TRBJ1-1, the CDR3 gives the full variable domain: EPEVTQTPSHQVTQMGQEVILRCVPISNHLYFYWYRQILGQKVEFLVSFYNNEISEKSEIFDDQFSVERPDGSNFTLKIRSTKLEDSAMYFCASSAFIRGMNTEAFFGQGTRLTVV.

The count of this clonotype is one. The junction and the germline gene differ at one end; a read error may be behind it. The V call is TRBV3-1, the J call TRBJ2-3, with 8 bases identical to TRBD1. Germline V gene lookup returns CDR1 LGHDT and CDR2 YNNKEL (reference sequence). The CDR3 contains 16 residues. The DNA of the CDR3 is TGTGCCAGCAGCGGGGGACAGGCCGGGCTTGGAGATGCGCAGTATTTT. It codes for CASSGGQAGLGDAQYF.

The rearrangement joins TRBV5-5 to TRBJ2-7; a possible D gene is TRBD1 (6 bases). V gave up 1 base and J gave up 5 bases, with 13 bases separating them. From germline, CDR1 is SGHKS and CDR2 YYEKEE (reference sequence). The CDR3 contains 14 residues. The DNA for the CDR3 is TGTGCCAGCAGCTTGTTACAGGGTCTGAACGAGCAGTACTTC. Its translation is CASSLLQGLNEQYF.

The V call is TRBV7-3, the J call TRBJ2-5; D unclear. The CDR3 loop spans 15 amino acids. V lost 0 bases and J lost 3, with 11 bases in between. Per the germline V gene, CDR1 is SGHTA and CDR2 is FQGTGA. CDR3 sequence: CASSLTPTAEETQYF. The CDR3 nucleotides are TGTGCCAGCAGCTTAACGCCGACTGCGGAAGAGACCCAGTACTTC.

For the CDR3, the DNA is TGTGCCAGCAGCTTAGGTAGCGGGAGTGGGTATGAGCAGTTCTTC. This translates into CASSLGSGSGYEQFF. The V gene is TRBV11-2, the J gene TRBJ2-1, with 9 positions matching TRBD2. V shed 1 base, J shed 8 bases, and the junction held 6 bases outside the gene matches. CDR1 and CDR2 (germline): SGHAT, FQNNGV. This CDR3 has 15 amino acids. The full variable domain, with the rest looked up from reference TRBV11-2 and TRBJ2-1, is EAGVAQSPRYKIIEKRQSVAFWCNPISGHATLYWYQQILGQGPKLLIQFQNNGVVDDSQLPKDRFSAERLKGVDSTLKIQPAKLEDSAVYLCASSLGSGSGYEQFFGPGTRLTVL.

V usage is TRBV6-1 and J usage is TRBJ1-2, with 10 bases that match TRBD1. Trimming at V came to 11 bases and at J to 2 bases, leaving 11 bases not matched to a gene. Germline-derived CDR1 and CDR2 are MNHNS and SASEGT. CDR3 length: 15 amino acids. The CDR3 loop reads CALAGQGQGNYGYTF. CDR3 sequence (DNA): TGTGCCCTCGCCGGACAGGGACAGGGGAACTATGGCTACACCTTC.